A single T cell receptor beta chain is shown here with its context. In the original workflow: The authors estimated nucleated cell counts from reference gene primer amplification. The assay was immunoSEQ multiplex PCR, and TCRdb's table has in-frame clones only and misses some. The V and J calls and clone size are taken from that table; D and trimming were inferred from the DNA. The table lists 95,000 to 110,000 clones, about four fifths of them singletons. Germline CDR1 is KGHSH and CDR2 is LQKENI. Germline trimming cut 3 bases from V and 5 bases from J; bases unmatched to any gene: 5. This CDR3 spans 14 amino acids. This entry belongs to a study of blood T cell repertoires in COVID-19. Study details: Sites across the United States, Italy and Spain contributed samples from acute and convalescent COVID-19. The analysed material was cDNA or gDNA that came from T cells, B-cell-depleted T cells, or PBMCs.

This clonotype was obtained from a man in his 70s with acute or convalescent COVID-19. This chain joins TRBV18 and TRBJ2-7, with TRBD1 matching over 9 bases. Specimen: peripheral blood. The chain's CDR3 is CASSPGQGRHEQYF. CDR3 in DNA: TGTGCCAGCTCACCGGGACAGGGAAGACACGAGCAGTACTTC.